The rows below give T cell receptor beta chains drawn from one sample of a study of cytomegalovirus exposure and HLA in healthy donors. Here immunoSEQ multiplex PCR was the method, and the copy in TCRdb shows in-frame clones only, minus some. The data show some 160,000 clones, approximately 78% seen once. The specimen was PBMCs. These receptor sequences come from a male donor in good health and CMV-seronegative. Both conserved end residues are part of each CDR3. A D gene is named only where the DNA matches it firmly. The listing skips clone size in some rows; elsewhere it reads once, few, many or a size class.

TRBJ1-2	.	.	TRBV7-9	CASTGQSSGYTF	TGTGCCAGCACTGGACAGAGCTCTGGCTACACCTTC
TRBJ1-6	.	.	TRBV6-6	CASSPGIFNSPLHF	TGTGCCAGCAGTCCCGGGATTTTTAATTCACCCCTCCACTTT
TRBJ2-7	.	.	TRBV6-5	CASRRDRHEQYF	TGTGCCAGCCGCCGAGATCGCCACGAGCAGTACTTC
TRBJ1-2	.	.	TRBV6-6	CASTLTGYGYTF	TGTGCCAGCACCTTGACAGGCTATGGCTACACCTTC
TRBJ2-1	.	.	TRBV7-7	CASSLASGVSHNEQFF	TGTGCTAGCAGCTTAGCGTCAGGGGTTAGCCACAATGAGCAGTTCTTC
TRBJ1-5	TRBD1	.	TRBV7-2	CASSLAGQGIQPQHF	TGTGCCAGCAGCTTAGCGGGACAGGGTATTCAGCCCCAGCATTTT
TRBJ1-1	TRBD1	.	TRBV19	CASRRPGTAGTEAFF	TGTGCCAGTAGAAGACCCGGGACAGCGGGCACTGAAGCTTTCTTT
TRBJ2-7	TRBD1	few	TRBV2	CASGTVLSYEQYF	TGTGCCAGCGGGACAGTACTATCCTACGAGCAGTACTTC
TRBJ2-7	TRBD2	.	TRBV2	CASIPTSGGAYEQYF	TGTGCCAGCATACCGACTAGCGGGGGTGCCTACGAGCAGTACTTC
TRBJ1-5	TRBD1	.	TRBV2	CASSGTGGSNQPQHF	TGTGCCAGCAGTGGGACAGGGGGAAGCAATCAGCCCCAGCATTTT
TRBJ1-2	.	.	TRBV5-1	CASSLADGQGGYTF	TGCGCCAGCAGCTTGGCGGACGGCCAGGGTGGCTACACCTTC
TRBJ2-7	.	.	TRBV7-2	CASSLGRSSYEQYF	TGTGCCAGCAGCTTAGGTAGGAGCTCCTACGAGCAGTACTTC
TRBJ2-3	TRBD1	.	TRBV10-3	CAISQTGDADTQYF	TGTGCCATCAGCCAGACAGGGGACGCAGATACGCAGTATTTT
TRBJ1-4	TRBD1	few	TRBV19	CASGLGQMTTNEKLFF	TGTGCCAGTGGTTTGGGACAGATGACAACTAATGAAAAACTGTTTTTT
TRBJ1-1	.	.	TRBV9	CASSAAGGQTEAFF	TGTGCCAGCAGCGCCGCCGGTGGTCAAACTGAAGCTTTCTTT
TRBJ2-3	.	.	TRBV5-4	CASSPRTSTDTQYF	TGTGCCAGCAGCCCCCGGACTAGCACAGATACGCAGTATTTT
TRBJ2-7	TRBD1	.	TRBV27	CATRTGFYEQYF	TGTGCCACCCGGACAGGTTTCTACGAGCAGTACTTC
TRBJ1-2	.	few	TRBV7-2	CASSLQGSNYGYTF	TGTGCCAGCAGCTTACAGGGATCTAACTATGGCTACACCTTC
TRBJ2-3	TRBD2	.	TRBV7-8	CASTLTPSGSTDTQYF	TGTGCCAGCACCTTAACCCCTAGCGGGAGTACAGATACGCAGTATTTT
TRBJ1-2	.	.	TRBV6-5	CASTVGPAYGYTF	TGTGCCAGCACCGTTGGGCCTGCCTATGGCTACACCTTC
TRBJ2-7	.	.	TRBV7-2	CASSLTHGVGEQYF	TGTGCCAGCAGCTTAACGCACGGGGTAGGCGAGCAGTACTTC